What follows are 12 T cell receptor beta chains derived from one specimen sequenced in a study of blood T cells in healthy people across ages. Sample-barcoded 5' priming and a J-beta primer mix drove a second PCR of about 6 to 12 cycles. TCRdb redid the calling of the 5' RACE reads with MiXCR, one entry per CDR3 protein. This table has 650,000 to 800,000 distinct CDR3 sequences, 52% appearing once. The material sequenced was blood. These receptors were taken from a woman over 75 in good health.

Ten or more counts support this clonotype. The rearrangement links TRBV12-3 or TRBV12-4 to TRBJ2-5, with TRBD1 identical over 8 bases. Trimming removed 4 bases from V and 5 bases from J; junction bases left unmatched: 9. The CDR3 has 15 residues. This chain's CDR3 is CASSSIQGALETQYF. DNA of the CDR3: TGTGCCAGCAGTTCTATCCAGGGGGCGCTGGAGACCCAGTACTTC.

The chain links TRBV7-2 to TRBJ2-5; D is ambiguous. Germline CDR1 and CDR2: SGHTA and FQGNSA. Between the trimmed V and J ends, which lost 5 bases and 5 bases, there was a span of 15 bases. This CDR3 is 14 amino acids long. CDR3 nucleotide sequence: TGTGCCAGCAGCCGTAGTACACCCGGGGAGACCCAGTACTTC. Encoded protein: CASSRSTPGETQYF.

This chain connects TRBV15 to TRBJ2-1; the match to TRBD2 covers 7 bases. Losses at the gene ends were 1 base for V and 5 bases for J; bases not matched to a gene: 2. The CDR3 contains 14 residues. Germline CDR1 LNHNV, CDR2 YYDKDF (reference sequence). CDR3 DNA sequence: TGTGCCACCAGCAGAGCGGGGGGAAACAATGAGCAGTTCTTC. It translates to CATSRAGGNNEQFF.

This clonotype came up a few times. The chain uses TRBV27 and TRBJ2-7, with TRBD2 as a possible D gene (5 bases). Trimming took off 3 bases at V and 4 bases at J, with 13 bases between the two ends. The V gene's germline CDR1 is MNHEY and CDR2 SMNVEV (reference sequence). The CDR3 contains 14 residues. The chain's CDR3 is CASSFAGTFYEQYF. The CDR3 DNA follows: TGTGCCAGCAGTTTCGCGGGTACCTTTTACGAGCAGTACTTC.

As for this clonotype: Sequence at one end of the junction differs from germline and may be a read error. The chain combines TRBV5-5 with TRBJ2-3; TRBD2 agrees at 9 bases. The CDR3 runs to 17 residues. Germline CDR1 and CDR2: SGHKS and YYEKEE (reference sequence). The CDR3 reads CASSSPRGGPRTDTQYF. The CDR3 nucleotides read TGTGCCAGCAGCTCCCCGCGGGGGGGGCCTCGAACAGATACACAGTATTTT.

In this sample, this clonotype turned up a few times. The rearrangement uses TRBV7-3 and TRBJ2-3, with 11 nucleotides matching TRBD2. With 5 bases clipped from V and 4 bases from J, the junction kept 5 bases outside the gene matches. The CDR3 is 15 amino acids. Germline assignment: CDR1 SGHTA and CDR2 FQGTGA. The CDR3 protein is CASSVSGGGPDTQYF. CDR3 sequence (DNA): TGTGCCAGCAGCGTTAGCGGGGGGGGTCCAGATACGCAGTATTTT.

This clonotype was counted many times. The V and J genes are TRBV28 and TRBJ2-3; D possibly corresponds to TRBD1 (6 bases). The CDR3 has 15 amino acids. V gave up 6 bases and J gave up 1 base, with 14 bases separating them. Germline CDR1 MDHEN, CDR2 SYDVKM. The CDR3 sequence is CASSQQGVGTDTQYF. The CDR3 nucleotides are TGTGCCAGCAGCCAACAGGGAGTGGGCACAGATACGCAGTATTTT.

This clonotype appeared many times. V is TRBV7-9 and J is TRBJ2-3; D perhaps matches TRBD2 (5 bases). The CDR3 spans 16 residues. The germline V gene has CDR1 SEHNR and CDR2 FQNEAQ (reference sequence). V was pared by 5 bases and J by 2 bases, with 17 bases between. The CDR3 loop reads CASSRGWSGNTDTQYF. DNA for the CDR3: TGTGCCAGCAGCCGGGGTTGGAGCGGTAACACAGATACGCAGTATTTT.

The V and J genes are TRBV29-1 and TRBJ1-3; D call uncertain. This CDR3 has 12 amino acids. The ends were cut back, 4 bases at V and 2 bases at J, with 6 bases in the middle. CDR1 SQVTM and CDR2 ANQGSEA come from the germline V gene. CDR3 DNA: TGCAGCGTTGGTCTCCCTGGAAACACCATATATTTT. It codes for CSVGLPGNTIYF.

V is TRBV2 and J is TRBJ1-5, with 7 bases aligning to TRBD1. The ends lost 5 bases at V and 7 bases at J; junction bases unmatched: 14. CDR3 length equals 16 residues. The germline V gene encodes CDR1 SNHLY and CDR2 FYNNEI. The CDR3 spells CASSPWTGAVGQPQHF. As DNA, the CDR3 is TGTGCCAGCAGTCCCTGGACAGGCGCCGTGGGGCAGCCCCAGCATTTT.

The chain couples TRBV7-9 to TRBJ2-1; no clear D gene. The V end was cut by 1 base, the J end by 3 bases, with 13 bases between. Germline assignment: CDR1 SEHNR and CDR2 FQNEAQ (reference sequence). The CDR3 is 16 amino acids. CDR3 sequence reads: CASSLEDPRNYNEQFF. DNA for the CDR3: TGTGCCAGCAGCTTAGAGGACCCTCGAAACTACAATGAGCAGTTCTTC.

On this clonotype: A much more abundant neighbour one base away suggests this may be a read error. The chain has TRBV10-3 and TRBJ2-7; 8 bases agree with TRBD1. Per germline, CDR1 ENHRY and CDR2 SYGVKD. Unmatched junction bases numbered 5, after V lost 1 base and J lost 3 bases. CDR3 length equals 15 residues. The CDR3 DNA is TGTGCCATCAGTGAGTGGGGACAGGTCATCTACGAGCAGTACTTC. Translated: CAISEWGQVIYEQYF.